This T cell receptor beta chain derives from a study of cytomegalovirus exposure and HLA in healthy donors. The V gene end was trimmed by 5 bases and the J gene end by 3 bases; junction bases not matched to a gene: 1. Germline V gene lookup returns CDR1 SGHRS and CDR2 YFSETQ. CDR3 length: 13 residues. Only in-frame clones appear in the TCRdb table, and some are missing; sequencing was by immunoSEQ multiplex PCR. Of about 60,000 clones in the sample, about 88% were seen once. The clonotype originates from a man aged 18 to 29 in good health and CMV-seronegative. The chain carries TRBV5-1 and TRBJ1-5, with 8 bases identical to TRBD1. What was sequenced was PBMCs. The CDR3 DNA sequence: TGCGCCAGCAGACAGGGGGACAATCAGCCCCAGCATTTT. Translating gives CASRQGDNQPQHF.